This T cell receptor (beta chain) was sequenced in a study of T cells in Graves' hyperthyroidism and ophthalmopathy. Background on the study: Staff took peripheral blood when the initial diagnosis was made, before any treatment began.

The sample holds many counts of this clonotype. Amplification of TCR beta CDR3 regions used RNA as the template. An initial round of RT-PCR targeting the TCR CDR3 relied on the HTBI primer set. TCRdb ran MiXCR on the multiplex PCR reads and lists one entry per CDR3 protein. The top ten hold roughly a sixth of the sample, which has some 360,000 distinct CDR3 sequences, around 18% seen once. For ophthalmopathy patients, the Clinical Activity Score was at least 3 and the NOSPECS grade at least 4; duration was under 3 months. Diagnosis rested on symptoms, serum thyroxine and TRAb, thyroid ultrasound, and orbital computed tomography. Using over 8.5 ml of fresh peripheral blood, PBMCs were prepared. Sequencing was carried out using blood. This clonotype was sampled from a woman between 40 and 50 years old with Graves' ophthalmopathy.

The CDR3 loop reads CAWSFGTVNTEAFF. The CDR3 coding sequence is TGTGCCTGGAGTTTCGGGACGGTGAACACTGAAGCTTTCTTT. The V call is TRBV30, the J call TRBJ1-1; tentative D call: TRBD1 (5 bases). This CDR3 has 14 amino acids. Between the trimmed V and J ends, which lost 2 bases and 0 bases, there was a span of 10 bases. CDR1 is GTSNPN, CDR2 SVGIG, per germline (reference sequence).